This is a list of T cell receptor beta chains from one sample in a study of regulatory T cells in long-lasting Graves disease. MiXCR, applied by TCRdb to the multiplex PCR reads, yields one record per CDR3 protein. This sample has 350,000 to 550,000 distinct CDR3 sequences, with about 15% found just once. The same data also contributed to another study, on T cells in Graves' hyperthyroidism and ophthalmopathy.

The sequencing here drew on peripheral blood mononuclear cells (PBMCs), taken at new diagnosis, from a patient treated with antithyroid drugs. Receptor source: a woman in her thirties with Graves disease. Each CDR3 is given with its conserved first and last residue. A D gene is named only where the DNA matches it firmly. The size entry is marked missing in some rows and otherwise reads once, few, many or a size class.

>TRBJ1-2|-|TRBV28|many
TGTGCCAGCAGTTTGTTCCCGGATAACTATGGCTACACCTTC
CASSLFPDNYGYTF
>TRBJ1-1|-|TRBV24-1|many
TGTGCCACCAGTGACGGGACTGAAGCTTTCTTT
CATSDGTEAFF
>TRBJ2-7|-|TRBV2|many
TGTGCCAGCAGTGTTTTCCACGAGCAGTACTTC
CASSVFHEQYF
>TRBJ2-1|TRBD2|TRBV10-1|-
TGCGCCAGCAGTGAGTCGATAGCGGGAGGTTGGGATGAGCAGTTCTTC
CASSESIAGGWDEQFF
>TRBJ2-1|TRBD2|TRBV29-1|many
TGCAGCGCTGCTACAGGACTAGCGGGAAACAATGAGCAGTTCTTC
CSAATGLAGNNEQFF
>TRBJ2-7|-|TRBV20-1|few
TGCAGTGCTAGATCAGACTACGAGCAGTACTTC
CSARSDYEQYF
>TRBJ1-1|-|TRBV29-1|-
TGCAGCGTTGTTGAGGGTTCGGACACTGAAGCTTTCTTT
CSVVEGSDTEAFF
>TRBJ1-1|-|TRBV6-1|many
TGTGCCAGCACCAAACAGGGGAACACTGAAGCTTTCTTT
CASTKQGNTEAFF
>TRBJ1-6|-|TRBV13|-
TGTGCCAGCAGCTTAGCGGGGACCGCCCGGAATTCACCCCTCCACTTT
CASSLAGTARNSPLHF
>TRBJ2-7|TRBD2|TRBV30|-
TGTGCCTGGACTAGCGGACTCTACGAGCAGTACTTC
CAWTSGLYEQYF
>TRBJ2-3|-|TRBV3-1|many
TGTGCCAGCAGCCAAGATCGGAACGGCTGGAGCACAGATACGCAGTATTTT
CASSQDRNGWSTDTQYF
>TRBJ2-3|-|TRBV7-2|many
TGTGCCAGCAGCTCGGGAGTACTTACCACAGATACGCAGTATTTT
CASSSGVLTTDTQYF
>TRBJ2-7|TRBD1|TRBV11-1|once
TGTGCCAGCAGCTTAGTACCGGGACAGGGCTCCTACGAGCAGTACTTC
CASSLVPGQGSYEQYF
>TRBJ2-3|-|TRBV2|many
TGTGCCGCCTTTCCGGGGGCTGAGCGGACAGATACGCAGTATTTT
CAAFPGAERTDTQYF
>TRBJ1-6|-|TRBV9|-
TGTGCCAGCAGCGCACAGGGAAGCGCGGATTCACCCCTCCACTTT
CASSAQGSADSPLHF
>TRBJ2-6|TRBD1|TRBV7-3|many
TGTGCCAGCAGTTTATACGACAGGGGGCACTCTGGGGCCAACGTCCTGACTTTC
CASSLYDRGHSGANVLTF
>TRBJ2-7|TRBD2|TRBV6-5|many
TGTGCCAGCAGTTACCTCCGAGGAGCGGGAGGGCCGAGCGAGCAGTACTTC
CASSYLRGAGGPSEQYF
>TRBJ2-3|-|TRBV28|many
TGTGCCAGCAGTTTCCTGGCAGATACGCAGTATTTT
CASSFLADTQYF
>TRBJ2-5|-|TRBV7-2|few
TGTGCCAGCAGCGCTACTTGGGAGACCCAGTACTTC
CASSATWETQYF
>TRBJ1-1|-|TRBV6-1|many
TGTGCCAGCAGTGTAACAGTGAACACTGAAGCTTTCTTT
CASSVTVNTEAFF
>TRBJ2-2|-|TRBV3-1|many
TGTGCCAGCAGCCAAGTTGGGAGCATAGGGGATGGATCGAACACCGGGGAGCTGTTTTTT
CASSQVGSIGDGSNTGELFF
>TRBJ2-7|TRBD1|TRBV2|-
TGTGCCAGCGTAGAACAGGGGCCCTCCTACGAGCAGTACTTC
CASVEQGPSYEQYF
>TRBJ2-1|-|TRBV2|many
TGTGCCAGCAGTGACGGGGATAAGGACTGGAGCTCCTACAATGAGCAGTTCTTC
CASSDGDKDWSSYNEQFF
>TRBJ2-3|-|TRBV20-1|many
TGCAGTGCCTACCTGGGGGGCCGGGCAGATACGCAGTATTTT
CSAYLGGRADTQYF
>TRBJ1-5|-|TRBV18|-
TGTGCCAGCTCGCCCACGGACAGTAGCAATCAGCCCCAGCATTTT
CASSPTDSSNQPQHF
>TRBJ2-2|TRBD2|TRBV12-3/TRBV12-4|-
TGTGCCAGCAGTTTTTGGAGATCGGGACTAGCGGGAGTCACCGGGGAGCTGTTTTTT
CASSFWRSGLAGVTGELFF
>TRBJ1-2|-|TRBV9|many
TGTGCCAGCAGTGTCGGGACAAGCTATGGCTACACCTTC
CASSVGTSYGYTF
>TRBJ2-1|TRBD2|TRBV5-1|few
TGCGCCAGCAGTTCAGCGGGGGTTTCGTACAATGAGCAGTTCTTC
CASSSAGVSYNEQFF
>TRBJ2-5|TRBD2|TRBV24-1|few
TGTGCCACCAGTGACCTGGGACTAGGTGGAGAGACCCAGTACTTC
CATSDLGLGGETQYF
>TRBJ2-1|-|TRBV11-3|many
TGTGCCAGCGAGGGTGGGGATAGGAATGAGCAGTTCTTC
CASEGGDRNEQFF
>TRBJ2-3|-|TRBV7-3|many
TGTGCCAGCAGCCTTCGTCCAACAGATACGCAGTATTTT
CASSLRPTDTQYF
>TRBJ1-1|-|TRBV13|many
TGTGCCAGCAGCCCCCGGAGAAGCACTGAAGCTTTCTTT
CASSPRRSTEAFF
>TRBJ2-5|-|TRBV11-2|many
TGTGCCAGCAGCTTAGATCTATTGGACCCAGAGACCCAGTACTTC
CASSLDLLDPETQYF
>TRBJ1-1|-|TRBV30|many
TGTGCCTGGAGTGTAACGGCAGACGAAGCTTTCTTT
CAWSVTADEAFF
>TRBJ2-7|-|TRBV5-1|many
TGTGCCAGCAGCTTGGGGCTAGTCTACGAGCAGTACTTC
CASSLGLVYEQYF
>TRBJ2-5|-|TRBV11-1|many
TGTGCCAGCAGCCTGGAAGAGGGGGAGGTCCAAGAGACCCAGTACTTC
CASSLEEGEVQETQYF
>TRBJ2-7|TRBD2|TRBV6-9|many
TGTGCCAGCAGTTACCAAAGCGGGAGCTTCCACGAGCAGTACTTC
CASSYQSGSFHEQYF
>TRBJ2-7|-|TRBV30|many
TGTGCCTGGAGCGTACAAGGGCCATACGAGCAGTACTTC
CAWSVQGPYEQYF
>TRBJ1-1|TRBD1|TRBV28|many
TGTGCCAGCAGTCAAAACCCCACAGGGGGCTGGAACACTGAAGCTTTCTTT
CASSQNPTGGWNTEAFF
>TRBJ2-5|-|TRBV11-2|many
TGTGCCAGCAGCCCAACCGGGAACCGCCAAGAGACCCAGTACTTC
CASSPTGNRQETQYF
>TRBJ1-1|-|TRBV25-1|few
TGTGCCAGCAGTGGAAACCTCCCCGGGCGTACTGAAGCTTTCTTT
CASSGNLPGRTEAFF
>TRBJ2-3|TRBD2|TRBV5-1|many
TGCGCCAGCAGCTTTGGGACTAGCGATCACATGGAGTATTTT
CASSFGTSDHMEYF
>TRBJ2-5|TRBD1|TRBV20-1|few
TGCAGTGTTATAGAGAGACAGGGAAAAGAGACCCAGTACTTC
CSVIERQGKETQYF
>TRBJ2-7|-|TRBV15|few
TGTGCCACCAGCAGAGACAGGTCGAGCTCTCCCTACGAGCAGTACTTC
CATSRDRSSSPYEQYF
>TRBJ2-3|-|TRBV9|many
TGTGCCAGCAGCGCGTCCGGTGGCAGCACAGATACGCAGTATTTT
CASSASGGSTDTQYF
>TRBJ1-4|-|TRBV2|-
TGTGCCAGCAGTGAAGCTCCCGGTGGAGGAAAACTGTTTTTT
CASSEAPGGGKLFF
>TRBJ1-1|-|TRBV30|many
TGTGCCTGGAGTGTTCGGGGAAGGGACACTGAAGCTTTCTTT
CAWSVRGRDTEAFF
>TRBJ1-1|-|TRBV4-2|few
TGTGCCAGCAGCCAAGATCCGGGGGGGCCTGAAGCTTTCTTT
CASSQDPGGPEAFF
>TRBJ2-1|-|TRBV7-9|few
TGTGCCAGCAGCCCCCATGGACAGATCGAGCAGTTCTTC
CASSPHGQIEQFF
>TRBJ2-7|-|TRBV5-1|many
TGCGCCAGCAGCTTGGCCGATGGGATAGGTGCCTACGAGCAGTACTTC
CASSLADGIGAYEQYF
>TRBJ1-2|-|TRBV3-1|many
TGTGCCAGCAGCCAATTCGCGGGGAACTATGGCTACACCTTC
CASSQFAGNYGYTF
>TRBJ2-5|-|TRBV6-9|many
TGTGCCAGCAGTTACACAGCCGGGACCCAAGAGACCCAGTACTTC
CASSYTAGTQETQYF
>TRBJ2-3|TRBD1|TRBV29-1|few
TGCAGCGTTGAATTAGGACAGGGCACAGATACGCAGTATTTT
CSVELGQGTDTQYF
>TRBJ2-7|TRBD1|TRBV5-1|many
TGCGCCAGCAGCCCGGGGGCCGGACAGGGTTACGAGCAGTACTTC
CASSPGAGQGYEQYF
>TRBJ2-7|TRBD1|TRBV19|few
TGTGCCACACGAACTGGACAGGGGGCGTCCTACGAGCAGTACTTC
CATRTGQGASYEQYF
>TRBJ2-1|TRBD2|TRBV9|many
TGTGCCAGCAGCGTCGGGACTAGCGGGATGGGATCCTACAATGAGCAGTTCTTC
CASSVGTSGMGSYNEQFF
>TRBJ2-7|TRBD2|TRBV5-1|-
TGCGCCAGCAGCTTGGCCGTAGAGACTAGCGGGCCTTTATCCTACGAGCAGTACTTC
CASSLAVETSGPLSYEQYF
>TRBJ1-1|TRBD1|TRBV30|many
TGTGCCTGGAGAGCTCGGACAGGGTTCGCTGAAGCTTTCTTT
CAWRARTGFAEAFF
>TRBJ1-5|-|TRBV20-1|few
TGCAGTGCTACAACAGAGATTAATCAGCCCCAGCATTTT
CSATTEINQPQHF